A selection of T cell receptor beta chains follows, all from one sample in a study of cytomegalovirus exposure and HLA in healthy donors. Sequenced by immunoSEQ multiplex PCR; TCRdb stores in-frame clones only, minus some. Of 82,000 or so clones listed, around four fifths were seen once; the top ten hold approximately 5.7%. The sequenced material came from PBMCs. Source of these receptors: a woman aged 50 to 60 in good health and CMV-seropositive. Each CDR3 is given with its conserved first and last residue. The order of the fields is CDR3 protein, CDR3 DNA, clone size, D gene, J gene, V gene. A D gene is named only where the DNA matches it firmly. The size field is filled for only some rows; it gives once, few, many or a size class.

CATSRQGREQYF,TGTGCCACCAGCAGACAGGGCCGCGAGCAGTACTTC,.,.,TRBJ2-7,TRBV15
CATLAGLHEQYF,TGTGCCACGTTAGCGGGATTGCACGAGCAGTACTTC,.,TRBD2,TRBJ2-7,TRBV6-5
CASSPVVHEQFF,TGTGCCAGCAGCCCCGTCGTCCATGAGCAGTTCTTC,.,.,TRBJ2-1,TRBV7-9
CASSSQLRVGYTF,TGTGCCAGCAGCTCCCAGCTCCGGGTTGGCTACACCTTC,.,.,TRBJ1-2,TRBV6-6
CSVGGGNGGNTIYF,TGCAGCGTTGGCGGAGGGAATGGTGGAAACACCATATATTTT,.,.,TRBJ1-3,TRBV29-1
CASSARQGSGNTIYF,TGTGCCAGCAGTGCGAGACAGGGGTCTGGAAACACCATATATTTT,.,TRBD1,TRBJ1-3,TRBV2
CAWNWGGDTEAFF,TGTGCCTGGAATTGGGGGGGCGACACTGAAGCTTTCTTT,few,.,TRBJ1-1,TRBV30
CAWTRSRIGNEQFF,TGTGCCTGGACCCGTTCCCGCATCGGCAATGAGCAGTTCTTC,once,.,TRBJ2-1,TRBV30
CAISETTGPTYNEQFF,TGTGCCATCAGTGAGACAACAGGCCCCACCTACAATGAGCAGTTCTTC,.,.,TRBJ2-1,TRBV10-3
CASSVVWASNEQFF,TGTGCCAGCAGCGTAGTCTGGGCTTCTAATGAGCAGTTCTTC,.,.,TRBJ2-1,TRBV9
CATSRDRRLEVSGANVLTF,TGTGCCACCAGCAGAGATAGACGCCTAGAGGTCTCTGGGGCCAACGTCCTGACTTTC,.,.,TRBJ2-6,TRBV15
CASSHGTYGYTF,TGTGCCAGCAGCCACGGGACTTATGGCTACACCTTC,.,.,TRBJ1-2,TRBV2
CASSITNSRYGYTF,TGTGCCAGTAGTATAACGAACAGTCGGTATGGCTACACCTTC,.,.,TRBJ1-2,TRBV19
CASSQVYGGGEQFF,TGTGCCAGCAGCCAAGTATATGGCGGCGGTGAGCAGTTCTTC,few,.,TRBJ2-1,TRBV14
CASSSRQGTYQETQYF,TGTGCCAGCAGCTCACGACAGGGAACCTACCAAGAGACCCAGTACTTC,.,TRBD1,TRBJ2-5,TRBV11-1
CASSFWGRPDTQYF,TGTGCCAGCAGCTTCTGGGGGCGCCCAGATACGCAGTATTTT,few,.,TRBJ2-3,TRBV5-6
CASSVGGLPNEQFF,TGTGCCAGCAGTGTGGGAGGACTTCCCAATGAGCAGTTCTTC,.,.,TRBJ2-1,TRBV6-4
CASSLAFGQGLAGPSEQYF,TGTGCCAGCAGCCTAGCATTCGGACAAGGACTAGCGGGCCCATCCGAGCAGTACTTC,once,TRBD2,TRBJ2-7,TRBV7-9
CASSSLKSTYEQYF,TGTGCCAGCTCATCCCTCAAAAGCACCTACGAGCAGTACTTC,.,.,TRBJ2-7,TRBV18
CASSLKRQTENTEAFF,TGTGCCAGCAGCTTGAAACGACAGACGGAGAACACTGAAGCTTTCTTT,.,.,TRBJ1-1,TRBV5-4
CASSVGRGRNTEAFF,TGTGCCAGCAGTGTCGGGCGGGGGCGGAACACTGAAGCTTTCTTT,.,.,TRBJ1-1,TRBV28
CASGVGRGYEQYF,TGTGCCAGCGGTGTGGGCAGGGGGTACGAGCAGTACTTC,.,TRBD1,TRBJ2-7,TRBV2
CASSQALAAASYEQYF,TGCGCCAGCAGCCAAGCTTTAGCGGCCGCCTCCTACGAGCAGTACTTC,once,.,TRBJ2-7,TRBV4-1
CASSTIRGTEAFF,TGTGCCAGCAGTACGATCAGGGGCACTGAAGCTTTCTTT,.,.,TRBJ1-1,TRBV28
CASHWDRDNYGYTF,TGTGCCAGCCATTGGGACAGGGATAACTATGGCTACACCTTC,once,TRBD1,TRBJ1-2,TRBV5-6
CASSSNLGEVEQFF,TGTGCCAGCAGTTCAAACCTAGGGGAGGTTGAGCAGTTCTTC,.,.,TRBJ2-1,TRBV2
CAISEGGGLIDTGELFF,TGTGCCATCAGCGAAGGGGGGGGATTAATCGACACCGGGGAGCTGTTTTTT,.,.,TRBJ2-2,TRBV10-3
CSVEGRDSTEAFF,TGCAGCGTTGAAGGGAGGGATAGCACTGAAGCTTTCTTT,.,.,TRBJ1-1,TRBV29-1
CSVLGPYGYTF,TGCAGCGTTCTTGGCCCCTATGGCTACACCTTC,.,.,TRBJ1-2,TRBV29-1
CASSQRPGLRAFF,TGTGCCAGCAGCCAGCGGCCCGGGTTGAGAGCTTTCTTT,.,.,TRBJ1-1,TRBV27
CASTPRGAGANVLTF,TGTGCCAGCACCCCGCGGGGGGCCGGGGCCAACGTCCTGACTTTC,.,TRBD2,TRBJ2-6,TRBV28
CASSVDVAGGTETQYF,TGTGCCAGCAGCGTAGATGTAGCGGGAGGTACAGAGACCCAGTACTTC,.,TRBD2,TRBJ2-5,TRBV9
CASSRRLTENEQFF,TGTGCCAGTAGTAGAAGACTAACAGAAAACGAGCAGTTCTTC,.,.,TRBJ2-1,TRBV19
CASSYYQGHTYEQYF,TGTGCCAGCAGCTACTATCAGGGTCATACCTACGAGCAGTACTTC,.,.,TRBJ2-7,TRBV11-3
CASSPAGGNTEAFF,TGTGCCAGCTCACCGGCAGGGGGTAACACTGAAGCTTTCTTT,.,TRBD1,TRBJ1-1,TRBV18
CASSLRQGRNTIYF,TGCGCCAGCAGCTTAAGACAGGGAAGAAACACCATATATTTT,.,TRBD1,TRBJ1-3,TRBV10-2
CASSHAGGPKNIQYF,TGTGCCAGCAGCCACGCGGGGGGGCCCAAAAACATTCAGTACTTC,few,TRBD2,TRBJ2-4,TRBV4-2
CSVEDRIYGYTF,TGCAGCGTTGAAGATAGAATATATGGCTACACCTTC,.,.,TRBJ1-2,TRBV29-1
CASSVTGYTGELFF,TGTGCCAGCAGTGTCACAGGGTACACCGGGGAGCTGTTTTTT,.,.,TRBJ2-2,TRBV6-5
CASSWPKGEQYF,TGTGCCAGCAGTTGGCCCAAGGGGGAGCAGTACTTC,.,.,TRBJ2-7,TRBV6-5
CSVEYRSDTEAFF,TGCAGCGTTGAATACAGGTCCGACACTGAAGCTTTCTTT,.,.,TRBJ1-1,TRBV29-1
CASSLAGLSYEQYF,TGTGCCAGCAGCTTGGCAGGTCTCTCCTACGAGCAGTACTTC,.,.,TRBJ2-7,TRBV7-8